Presented here are 21 T cell receptor beta chains from one specimen sequenced in a study of blood T cell repertoires in COVID-19. Method: immunoSEQ multiplex PCR; TCRdb's copy keeps in-frame clones and lacks some. The sample shows some 200,000 clones, about 88% of them seen only once. Input material: peripheral blood. The receptors were gathered from a man between 25 and 39 years old with active or convalescent COVID-19.

The rearrangement joins TRBV5-4 to TRBJ2-5, with 15 bases lining up with TRBD2. CDR3 length: 16 residues. Germline values: CDR1 SGHNT, CDR2 YYREEE (reference sequence). J was trimmed by 5 bases and V by 5 bases; bases with no gene match: 7. The CDR3 sequence is CASSRTSGGEGETQYF. The CDR3 DNA sequence: TGTGCCAGCAGTCGGACTAGCGGGGGGGAGGGGGAGACCCAGTACTTC.

This clone has only one observation. This rearrangement joins TRBV27 to TRBJ2-1; D uncertain. The CDR3 is 13 residues long. Per the germline V gene, CDR1 is MNHEY and CDR2 is SMNVEV (reference sequence). The V end was cut by 4 bases, the J end by 7 bases, with 11 bases between. The CDR3 region is CASSWAGSNEQFF. In nucleotides, the CDR3 is TGTGCCAGCAGTTGGGCAGGATCAAATGAGCAGTTCTTC.

This chain links TRBV19 with TRBJ1-5; no definite D call. The CDR3 length is 14 residues. Trimming removed 11 bases at V and 3 bases at J, with 17 bases between. Germline V gene lookup returns CDR1 LNHDA and CDR2 SQIVND (reference sequence). CDR3 residues: CASHLAGFNQPQHF. CDR3 coding DNA: TGTGCCTCACACCTGGCCGGGTTCAATCAGCCCCAGCATTTT.

This chain uses TRBV9 with TRBJ1-1, with 7 nucleotides matching TRBD1. There are 15 residues in the CDR3. V dropped 3 bases and J dropped 4; count of bases not matched to a gene: 9. Germline V CDR1 and CDR2: SGDLS, YYNGEE. The CDR3 reads CASSAEGQAGTEAFF. The CDR3 DNA follows: TGTGCCAGCAGCGCCGAAGGACAGGCAGGCACTGAAGCTTTCTTT.

J is TRBJ1-1 and V is TRBV5-4; 7 positions agree with TRBD1. V shed 1 base, J shed 5 bases, and the junction held 8 bases outside the gene matches. Germline V gives CDR1 SGHNT, CDR2 YYREEE (reference sequence). The CDR3 is made up of 15 amino acids. The CDR3 spells CASSLMGQSGTEAFF. CDR3 DNA: TGTGCCAGCAGCTTGATGGGACAGAGCGGTACTGAAGCTTTCTTT.

This chain uses TRBV6-5 with TRBJ1-1, with unresolved D. Germline loops: CDR1 MNHEY, CDR2 SVGAGI. The CDR3 has 12 residues. Trimming shortened V by 8 bases and J by 4 bases, and 11 bases separated the two germline ends. The CDR3 coding sequence is TGTGCCAGCGCTAGAGAGGGCACTGAAGCTTTCTTT. It specifies CASAREGTEAFF.

The gene calls are TRBV15 and TRBJ2-2; maybe TRBD2 (6 bases). The length of the CDR3 is 15 residues. Germline V lookup: CDR1 LNHNV, CDR2 YYDKDF (reference sequence). The germline V and J ends were trimmed by 3 bases and 2 bases, with 10 bases remaining between them. CDR3 nucleotides: TGTGCCACCAGCAGGAGAGCGGGCAACACCGGGGAGCTGTTTTTT. It is translated as CATSRRAGNTGELFF.

The chain has TRBV30 and TRBJ2-5, with TRBD1 matching over 11 bases. CDR3 length equals 16 residues. Germline V gene sequence: CDR1 GTSNPN, CDR2 SVGIG (reference sequence). J gave up 4 bases and V 3 bases, and 10 bases lay outside the gene matches. CDR3 sequence (DNA): TGTGCCTGGAGGGGACTCGGGACAGGGGGGCGAGAGACCCAGTACTTC. It is translated as CAWRGLGTGGRETQYF.

The chain carries TRBV9 and TRBJ1-5; TRBD1 agrees at 8 bases. This CDR3 spans 16 amino acids. CDR1 is SGDLS, CDR2 YYNGEE, per germline. V was pared by 2 bases and J by 2 bases, with 6 bases of the junction left unmatched. CDR3 amino acids: CASSVGAGGGNQPQHF. The DNA of the CDR3 is TGTGCCAGCAGCGTTGGGGCAGGGGGCGGCAATCAGCCCCAGCATTTT.

This clone was counted a single time. The chain uses TRBV6-5 and TRBJ2-1, with D possibly matching TRBD1 (6 bases). V was pared by 2 bases and J by 7 bases, with 12 bases between. The CDR3 length is 14 residues. CDR1 and CDR2 from the germline V gene are MNHEY and SVGAGI. CDR3 region: CASSYAQGINEQFF. CDR3 nucleotide sequence: TGTGCCAGCAGTTACGCTCAGGGGATAAATGAGCAGTTCTTC.

The rearrangement uses TRBV9 and TRBJ2-7, with TRBD2 matching 11 bases. The CDR3 length is 15 residues. Per germline, CDR1 SGDLS and CDR2 YYNGEE. Trimming at V came to 4 bases and at J to 4 bases, leaving 7 bases not matched to a gene. CDR3 DNA sequence: TGTGCCAGCAGCCCAGGATTAGCGGGAGGGTACGAGCAGTACTTC. This sequence encodes CASSPGLAGGYEQYF.

CDR3 nucleotides: TGTGCCTGGAGTGTACCGAGAGGGTTAGGCAATCAGCCCCAGCATTTT. Protein: CAWSVPRGLGNQPQHF. The chain links TRBV30 to TRBJ1-5; D not certain. Germline CDR1 reads GTSNPN; CDR2 reads SVGIG (reference sequence). This CDR3 has 16 residues. The V and J ends lost 0 bases and 2 bases respectively, with 14 bases between them.

J is TRBJ1-6 and V is TRBV19, with 10 bases matching TRBD1. The V gene's germline CDR1 is LNHDA and CDR2 SQIVND (reference sequence). The CDR3 runs 15 residues. Losses at the gene ends were 6 bases for V and 7 bases for J; bases not matched to a gene: 6. DNA of the CDR3: TGTGCCAGTAGGACAGGGGGCCGGGAGAATTCACCCCTCCACTTT. It is translated as CASRTGGRENSPLHF.

This sequence joins TRBV7-9 and TRBJ2-7; TRBD2 aligns across 10 bases. Germline V gene sequence: CDR1 SEHNR, CDR2 FQNEAQ (reference sequence). The V gene end was trimmed by 6 bases and the J gene end by 7 bases; junction bases not matched to a gene: 15. This CDR3 contains 16 residues. The CDR3, as DNA: TGTGCCAGCAGTCCCCCGCTAGCGGGAGTCCCCGGAGAGCAGTACTTC. This codes for CASSPPLAGVPGEQYF.

V and J are TRBV14 and TRBJ2-3, with D unresolved. CDR3 size: 13 residues. Germline V gene data show CDR1 as SGHDN and CDR2 as FVKESK. The V end lost 4 bases, the J end lost 6 bases, and 11 bases lay between the germline ends. CDR3 loop: CASSPLARDTQYF. The CDR3 bases are TGTGCCAGCAGCCCTCTGGCGAGGGATACGCAGTATTTT.

V usage is TRBV19 and J usage is TRBJ2-5, with 7 bases that match TRBD1. Germline assignment: CDR1 LNHDA and CDR2 SQIVND (reference sequence). With V trimmed by 5 bases and J by 5 bases, 8 bases remained unmatched. The CDR3 spans 14 residues. The CDR3 DNA is TGTGCCAGTAGTTTTGCAGGGGGAAGGGAGACCCAGTACTTC. Amino acid sequence: CASSFAGGRETQYF.

V usage is TRBV18 and J usage is TRBJ2-2; TRBD2 agrees at 8 bases. The V segment lost 3 bases and the J segment 0 bases; nucleotides outside the gene matches: 6. The CDR3 is 17 amino acids. Germline V gene sequence: CDR1 KGHSH, CDR2 LQKENI. CDR3 residues: CASSPDDGRANTGELFF. The CDR3, as DNA: TGTGCCAGCTCACCGGATGACGGGAGGGCGAACACCGGGGAGCTGTTTTTT.

This clone was observed a single time. The V gene is TRBV11-3, the J gene TRBJ2-7, with D possibly TRBD2 on 6 matching bases. Germline CDR1 SGHNT, CDR2 YENEEA. Trimming took off 0 bases at V and 7 bases at J, with 7 bases between the two ends. The CDR3 loop spans 12 amino acids. In DNA, the CDR3 is TGTGCCAGCAGCTTAGAGGGAGGAGAGCAGTACGTC. The encoded protein is CASSLEGGEQYV.

The chain uses TRBV5-1 and TRBJ2-3; TRBD1 matches 8 bases. The length of the CDR3 is 15 residues. V dropped 3 bases and J dropped 3; count of bases not matched to a gene: 6. The germline CDR1 and CDR2 sequences are SGHRS and YFSETQ. CDR3 residues: CASSYRQGRTDTQYF. The CDR3 region has the DNA TGCGCCAGCAGCTACCGACAGGGGAGGACAGATACGCAGTATTTT.

This sequence joins TRBV7-3 and TRBJ1-6; a possible D gene is TRBD1 (6 bases). The germline gives CDR1 SGHTA, CDR2 FQGTGA. The CDR3 covers 14 residues. The V end lost 4 bases, the J end lost 10 bases, and 14 bases lay between the germline ends. CDR3 sequence reads: CASSSSGGRSPLHF. In DNA, the CDR3 is TGTGCCAGCAGCTCTTCCGGGGGGCGGTCACCCCTCCACTTT.

This sequence joins TRBV6-5 and TRBJ1-2, with D maybe TRBD1 (5 bases). In germline, CDR1 is MNHEY, CDR2 SVGAGI. The CDR3 is made up of 14 amino acids. Trimming removed 5 bases from V and 4 bases from J, with 14 bases in between. The CDR3 coding sequence is TGTGCCAGCAGTAAGGGGCAGGGAAGCTATGGCTACACCTTC. This gives the protein CASSKGQGSYGYTF.